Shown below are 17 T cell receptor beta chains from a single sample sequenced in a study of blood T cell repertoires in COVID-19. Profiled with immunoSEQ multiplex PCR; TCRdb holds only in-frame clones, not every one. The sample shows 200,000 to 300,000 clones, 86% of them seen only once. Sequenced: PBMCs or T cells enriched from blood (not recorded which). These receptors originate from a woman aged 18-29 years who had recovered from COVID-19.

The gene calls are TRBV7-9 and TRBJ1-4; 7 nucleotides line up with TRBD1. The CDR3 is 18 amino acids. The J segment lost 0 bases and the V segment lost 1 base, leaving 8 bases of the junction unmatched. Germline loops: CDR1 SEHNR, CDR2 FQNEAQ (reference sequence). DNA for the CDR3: TGTGCCAGCAGCTTAGGTACGGGCGGGACAGCAACTAATGAAAAACTGTTTTTT. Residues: CASSLGTGGTATNEKLFF.

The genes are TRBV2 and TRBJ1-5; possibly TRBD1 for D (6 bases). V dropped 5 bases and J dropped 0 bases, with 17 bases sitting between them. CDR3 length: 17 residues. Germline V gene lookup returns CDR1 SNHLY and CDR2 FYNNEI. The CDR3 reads CASSLQGGADSNQPQHF. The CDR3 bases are TGTGCCAGCAGTCTACAGGGAGGGGCTGATAGCAATCAGCCCCAGCATTTT.

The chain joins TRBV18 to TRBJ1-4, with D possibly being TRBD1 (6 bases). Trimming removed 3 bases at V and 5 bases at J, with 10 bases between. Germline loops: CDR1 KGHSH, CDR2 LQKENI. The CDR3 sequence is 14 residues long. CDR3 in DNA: TGTGCCAGCTCACCGGACAGCTGGAATGAAAAACTGTTTTTT. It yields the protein CASSPDSWNEKLFF.

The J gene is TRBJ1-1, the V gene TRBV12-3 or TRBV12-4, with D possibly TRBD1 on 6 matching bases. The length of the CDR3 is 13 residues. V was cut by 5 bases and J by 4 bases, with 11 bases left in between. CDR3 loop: CASSPDRITEAFF. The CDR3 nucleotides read TGTGCCAGCAGTCCCGACAGGATCACTGAAGCTTTCTTT.

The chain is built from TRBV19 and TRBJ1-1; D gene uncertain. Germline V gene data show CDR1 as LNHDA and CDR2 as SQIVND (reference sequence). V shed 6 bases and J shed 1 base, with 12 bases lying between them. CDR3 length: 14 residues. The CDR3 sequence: CASSPRSQNTEAFF. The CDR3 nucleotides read TGTGCCAGTAGCCCTAGATCACAGAACACTGAAGCTTTCTTT.

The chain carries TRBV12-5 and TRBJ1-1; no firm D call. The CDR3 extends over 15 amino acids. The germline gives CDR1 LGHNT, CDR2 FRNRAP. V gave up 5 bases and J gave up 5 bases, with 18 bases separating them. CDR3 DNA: TGTGCTAGTGGTGCCTCCACACATCGCATAACTGAAGCTTTCTTT. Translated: CASGASTHRITEAFF.

As DNA, the CDR3 is TGCAGCGTTGAAGTGGCGGGAGTAATACCCTACGAGCAGTACTTC. It translates to CSVEVAGVIPYEQYF. V and J are TRBV29-1 and TRBJ2-7; 7 nucleotides match TRBD2. CDR1 is SQVTM, CDR2 ANQGSEA, per germline. The junction had 8 bases not matched to a gene; V was cut back by 1 base and J by 2 bases. The CDR3 is 15 amino acids.

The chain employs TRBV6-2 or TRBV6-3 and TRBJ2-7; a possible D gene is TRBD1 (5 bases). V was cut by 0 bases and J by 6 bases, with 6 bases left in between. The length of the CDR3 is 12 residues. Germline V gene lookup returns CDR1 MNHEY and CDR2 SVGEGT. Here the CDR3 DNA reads TGTGCCAGCAGTTACTCGGGGCTCGAGCAGTACTTC. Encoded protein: CASSYSGLEQYF.

In DNA form, the CDR3 reads TGCGCCAGCAGCCTGCTGGGGGCGCCCTCCTACAATGAGCAGTTCTTC. Residues: CASSLLGAPSYNEQFF. V is TRBV4-1 and J is TRBJ2-1, with a tentative D call TRBD1 (6 bases). The CDR3 contains 16 residues. V was shortened by 4 bases and J by 0 bases, with 13 bases between the two germline ends. Per germline, CDR1 MGHRA and CDR2 YSYEKL.

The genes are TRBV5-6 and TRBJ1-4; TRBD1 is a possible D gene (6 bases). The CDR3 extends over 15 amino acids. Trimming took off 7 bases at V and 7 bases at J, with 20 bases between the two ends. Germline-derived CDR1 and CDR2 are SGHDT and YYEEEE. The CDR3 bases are TGTGCCAGCGGCACCTGGGACAAACGGACTGAAAAACTGTTTTTT. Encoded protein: CASGTWDKRTEKLFF.

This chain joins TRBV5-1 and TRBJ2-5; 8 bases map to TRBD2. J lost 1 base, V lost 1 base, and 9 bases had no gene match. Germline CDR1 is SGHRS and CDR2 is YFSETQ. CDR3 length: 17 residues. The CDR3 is CASSLSIVAGGQETQYF. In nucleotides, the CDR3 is TGCGCCAGCAGCTTGTCGATCGTGGCGGGGGGCCAAGAGACCCAGTACTTC.

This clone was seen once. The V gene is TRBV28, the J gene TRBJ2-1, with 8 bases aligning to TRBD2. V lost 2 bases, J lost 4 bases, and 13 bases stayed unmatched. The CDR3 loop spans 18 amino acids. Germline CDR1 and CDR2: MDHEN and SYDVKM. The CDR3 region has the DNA TGTGCCAGCAGTTTAGAGGCCGGGGCGGGGGGAAATTACAATGAGCAGTTCTTC. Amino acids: CASSLEAGAGGNYNEQFF.

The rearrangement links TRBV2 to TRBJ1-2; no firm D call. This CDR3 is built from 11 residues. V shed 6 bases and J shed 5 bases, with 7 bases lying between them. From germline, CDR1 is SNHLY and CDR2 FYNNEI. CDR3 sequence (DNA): TGTGCCAGCAGACTGGAGTATGGCTACACCTTC. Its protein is CASRLEYGYTF.

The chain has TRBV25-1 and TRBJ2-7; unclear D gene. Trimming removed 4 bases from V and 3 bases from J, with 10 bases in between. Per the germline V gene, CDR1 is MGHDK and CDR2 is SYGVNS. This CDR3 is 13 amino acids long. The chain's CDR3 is CASSACIRYEQYF. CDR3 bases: TGTGCCAGCAGTGCCTGTATCCGCTACGAGCAGTACTTC.

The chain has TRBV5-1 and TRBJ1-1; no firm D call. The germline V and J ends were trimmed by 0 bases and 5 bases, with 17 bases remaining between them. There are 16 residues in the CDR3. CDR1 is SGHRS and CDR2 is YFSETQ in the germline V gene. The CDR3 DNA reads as TGCGCCAGCAGCTTGGCCCCGGGGAGGCGAGATACTGAAGCTTTCTTT. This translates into CASSLAPGRRDTEAFF.

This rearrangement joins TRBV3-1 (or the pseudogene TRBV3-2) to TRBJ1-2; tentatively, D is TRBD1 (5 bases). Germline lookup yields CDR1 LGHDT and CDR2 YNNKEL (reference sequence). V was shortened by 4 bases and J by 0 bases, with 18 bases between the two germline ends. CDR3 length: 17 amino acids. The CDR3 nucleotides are TGTGCCAGCAGCCGCAAGCGATTTGGGGCCACTAACTATGGCTACACCTTC. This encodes CASSRKRFGATNYGYTF.

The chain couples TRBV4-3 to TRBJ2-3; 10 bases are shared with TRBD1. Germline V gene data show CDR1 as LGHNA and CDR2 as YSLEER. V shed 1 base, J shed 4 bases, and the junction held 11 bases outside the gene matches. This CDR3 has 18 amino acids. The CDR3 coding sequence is TGCGCCAGCAGCCAAGCGTATCGAGGGACAGGGGTGGCAGATACGCAGTATTTT. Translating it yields CASSQAYRGTGVADTQYF.